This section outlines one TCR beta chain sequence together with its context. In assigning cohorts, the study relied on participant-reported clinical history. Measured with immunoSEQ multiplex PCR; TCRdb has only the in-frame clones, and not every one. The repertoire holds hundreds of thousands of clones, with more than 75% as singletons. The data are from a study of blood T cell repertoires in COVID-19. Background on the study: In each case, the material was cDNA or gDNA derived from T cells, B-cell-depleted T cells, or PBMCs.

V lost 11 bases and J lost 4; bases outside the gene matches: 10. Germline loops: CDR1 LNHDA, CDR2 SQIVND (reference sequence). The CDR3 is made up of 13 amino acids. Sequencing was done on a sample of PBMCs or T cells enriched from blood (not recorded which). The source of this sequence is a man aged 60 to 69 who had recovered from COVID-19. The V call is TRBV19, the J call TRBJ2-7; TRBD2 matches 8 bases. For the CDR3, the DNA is TGTGCCGCCAGCCGGGAGGGCCATTACGAGCAGTACTTC. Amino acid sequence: CAASREGHYEQYF.